This T cell receptor (beta chain) was observed in a study of graft-versus-host responses after intestinal transplantation. Study at large: Recipients underwent multivisceral, liver-intestinal, or isolated intestinal transplants. Every recipient had anti-thymocyte globulin induction and about three years of tacrolimus plus steroids.

The V gene lost 5 bases and the J gene lost 7 bases, with 8 bases spanning the gap. Per the germline V gene, CDR1 is SEHNR and CDR2 is FQNEAQ (reference sequence). The length of the CDR3 is 11 residues. Study-wide results and limits: Early post-transplant HvG declines tracked with peak circulating GvH clone levels.

As concerns this clone: Its antigen is not identified.

The method was immunoSEQ multiplex PCR; TCRdb's version includes in-frame clones alone and lacks a portion of them. The sample gives some 100,000 clones, 85% to 95% of which show up once; 0.069% is in the top ten. The chain combines TRBV7-9 with TRBJ2-5; D remains ambiguous. The receptor's source is a human donor who was the organ donor for an intestinal transplant. Material: unstimulated CD8+ T cells sorted from spleen or lymph node cells, obtained before transplant. CDR3 in amino acids: CASSRLWTQYF. The CDR3 nucleotides read TGTGCCAGCAGCCGTCTATGGACCCAGTACTTC.